Listed below are T cell receptor beta chains from one sample, sequenced in a study of shared clonotypes between healthy human individuals. Clones were sequenced by immunoSEQ multiplex PCR, and TCRdb holds only the in-frame ones, with some missing. The table shows around 2.1 million clones, with under 95% occurring only once. The sample comprised naive CD8+ T cells from PBMCs. The receptors here all came from a man between 18 and 35 years old in good health. Some clones in this sample may be carry-over from other donors' samples. Both conserved end residues are part of each CDR3. The D gene is left open where the match is weak. Clone size is given for some rows only: seen once, a few or many times, or a class if the clone is expanded.

clone size	D gene	V gene	J gene	CDR3 DNA	CDR3 protein
NA	TRBD2	TRBV29-1	TRBJ2-1	TGCAGCGTTCAGAGGACTAGCGGTTCCTACAATGAGCAGTTCTTC	CSVQRTSGSYNEQFF
NA	NA	TRBV4-2	TRBJ1-6	TGTGCCAGCAGCCAAGCCGGAGAAGGGAGCTCCTATAATTCACCCCTCCACTTT	CASSQAGEGSSYNSPLHF
NA	NA	TRBV27	TRBJ2-3	TGTGCCAGCAGTGGGTCAGCTAGCACAGATACGCAGTATTTT	CASSGSASTDTQYF
once	TRBD2	TRBV18	TRBJ2-7	TGTGCCAGCTCTCTTTCACGAGCGGGAGTGGACGAGCAGTACTTC	CASSLSRAGVDEQYF
NA	NA	TRBV29-1	TRBJ2-7	TGCAGCGTCGGTGACTACGAGCAGTACTTC	CSVGDYEQYF
NA	NA	TRBV27	TRBJ2-7	TGTGCCAGCAGTTTAAGCTGGGGTGGGTACGAGCAGTACTTC	CASSLSWGGYEQYF
NA	NA	TRBV6-1	TRBJ2-3	TGTGCCAGCAGTGATTCAAGACTAGGGGCCCCAGTTACGCAGTATTTT	CASSDSRLGAPVTQYF
NA	NA	TRBV9	TRBJ1-5	TGTGCCAGCAGCGTAGATATCAATCAGCCCCAGCATTTT	CASSVDINQPQHF
once	NA	TRBV19	TRBJ2-5	TGTGCCAGTAGTATATGGTTCCGAGCGGAGACCCAGTACTTC	CASSIWFRAETQYF
NA	NA	TRBV6-1	TRBJ1-5	TGTGCCAGCAGTAGGGAGGGGCAGCCCCAGCATTTT	CASSREGQPQHF
NA	NA	TRBV14	TRBJ2-3	TGTGCCAGCAGCCAAGGACTACCAACTAGCACAGATACGCAGTATTTT	CASSQGLPTSTDTQYF
NA	NA	TRBV10-2	TRBJ2-1	TGCGCCAGCGAGCTCGGAGGAAATGAGCAGTTCTTC	CASELGGNEQFF
NA	TRBD1	TRBV27	TRBJ2-7	TGTGCCAGCAGTGTGACAGGGTCCAACGAGCAGTACTTC	CASSVTGSNEQYF
NA	NA	TRBV19	TRBJ2-7	TGTGCCAGTAGTATAGGAAACGGGGGCCCCTACGAGCAGTACTTC	CASSIGNGGPYEQYF
NA	NA	TRBV9	TRBJ2-3	TGTGCCAGCAGCCCGCCTAGCAGGGTTCTCACAGATACGCAGTATTTT	CASSPPSRVLTDTQYF
NA	NA	TRBV9	TRBJ1-3	TGTGCCAGCAGCGTAGACCGGGGAGGGGGGAACACCATATATTTT	CASSVDRGGGNTIYF
NA	NA	TRBV7-6	TRBJ2-3	TGTGCCAGCAGCCACGACCGACAGCCCTCTAGCACAGATACGCAGTATTTT	CASSHDRQPSSTDTQYF
NA	TRBD1	TRBV28	TRBJ2-7	TGTGCCAGCACTGACCTGACAGGGGGCGCGTTAAACGAGCAGTACTTC	CASTDLTGGALNEQYF
NA	TRBD1	TRBV4-3	TRBJ2-7	TGCGCCAGCAGCCAGACCACCGGGACAGGATCTCGGTACTTC	CASSQTTGTGSRYF
NA	NA	TRBV5-1	TRBJ1-3	TGCGCCAGCAGCTTGGACGGAGAACTAGGAAACACCATATATTTT	CASSLDGELGNTIYF
NA	TRBD2	TRBV5-4	TRBJ2-3	TGTGCCAGCAGCTTGCGGCGGGAGATTGGCACAGATACGCAGTATTTT	CASSLRREIGTDTQYF
NA	NA	TRBV28	TRBJ1-2	TGTGCCAGCAGTCAGGGTGAGGGGATCTATGGCTACACCTTC	CASSQGEGIYGYTF
NA	NA	TRBV7-9	TRBJ2-2	TGTGCCAGCAGCTTGAGTCGGGGGACGAACACCGGGGAGCTGTTTTTT	CASSLSRGTNTGELFF
NA	NA	TRBV11-2	TRBJ2-7	TGTGCCAGCAGCTTAGATCCAGACTACGAGCAGTACTTC	CASSLDPDYEQYF
NA	NA	TRBV7-9	TRBJ2-7	TGTGCCAGCACCAATGGGGGTGGGGGCTACGAGCAGTACTTC	CASTNGGGGYEQYF
NA	NA	TRBV11-3	TRBJ2-3	TGTGCCAGCAGCTTCGGGATTTCAGATACGCAGTATTTT	CASSFGISDTQYF
NA	NA	TRBV4-1	TRBJ2-1	TGCGCCAGCAGCCAAGAATGGGTCAATGAGCAGTTCTTC	CASSQEWVNEQFF
NA	TRBD2	TRBV15	TRBJ2-7	TGTGCCACCAGCAGAGATTTAGCGGGAGCCGAGCAGTACTTC	CATSRDLAGAEQYF
once	TRBD2	TRBV11-1	TRBJ2-1	TGTGCCAGCAGCTTAACTAGCGGGAGCTACAATGAGCAGTTCTTC	CASSLTSGSYNEQFF
NA	TRBD2	TRBV7-3	TRBJ2-5	TGTGCCAGCAGCTTAACGGGCCCCGGGACTAGCGGGAATCAAGAGACCCAGTACTTC	CASSLTGPGTSGNQETQYF
NA	NA	TRBV27	TRBJ2-2	TGTGCCAGCAGGCTGGGGGTCGGGGACACCGGGGAGCTGTTTTTT	CASRLGVGDTGELFF
NA	NA	TRBV9	TRBJ2-3	TGTGCCAGCAGCGTAGGGTCTATAAGCACAGATACGCAGTATTTT	CASSVGSISTDTQYF
NA	NA	TRBV7-2	TRBJ2-7	TGTGCCAGCAGCGCGCTCACGGGCAGGCGGGGACCGTACGAGCAGTACTTC	CASSALTGRRGPYEQYF
NA	NA	TRBV7-8	TRBJ1-4	TGTGCCAGCTCGAGGGGGGGTGGATGGGAAAAACTGTTTTTT	CASSRGGGWEKLFF
once	TRBD2	TRBV27	TRBJ2-1	TGTGCCACCAAATCGACTAGCGGGAGAGATGAGCAGTTCTTC	CATKSTSGRDEQFF
NA	NA	TRBV7-9	TRBJ2-5	TGTGCCAGCAGGCCGAATCCAGGCCAAGAGACCCAGTACTTC	CASRPNPGQETQYF
NA	NA	TRBV19	TRBJ2-7	TGTGCCAGTAGTACCTTGACAGGAAAGTCAGGGTACGAGCAGTACTTC	CASSTLTGKSGYEQYF
NA	NA	TRBV6-5	TRBJ2-5	TGTGCCAGCAGCCTCCAACTCGGCCTCCAAGAGACCCAGTACTTC	CASSLQLGLQETQYF
NA	NA	TRBV4-1	TRBJ1-1	TGCGCCAGCAGCCAAGTGGTAGGTACGGCGGATGAAGCTTTCTTT	CASSQVVGTADEAFF
NA	TRBD1	TRBV11-2	TRBJ1-4	TGTGCCAGCAGCTTGTTTAGTAGGTTTGGGACAGGTGATGAAAAACTGTTTTTT	CASSLFSRFGTGDEKLFF
once	NA	TRBV7-9	TRBJ1-1	TGTGCCAGCAGCCCGTTTAATGAGGTGGGGCAGAGCCTTAACACTGAAGCTTTCTTT	CASSPFNEVGQSLNTEAFF
few	TRBD1	TRBV11-2	TRBJ1-5	TGTGCCAGCAGCTTAGACCCAGGGGGCCAGCCCCAGCATTTT	CASSLDPGGQPQHF
NA	NA	TRBV19	TRBJ2-7	TGTGCCAGTAGTCCCCGGACAGATACCTACGAGCAGTACTTC	CASSPRTDTYEQYF
NA	TRBD1	TRBV4-1	TRBJ2-7	TGCGCCAGCAGCCAAGTCGACAGGGCCTACGAGCAGTACTTC	CASSQVDRAYEQYF
NA	NA	TRBV4-3	TRBJ1-2	TGCGCCAGCAGCCAGGGGAGGGCATCTGCCTATGGCTACACCTTC	CASSQGRASAYGYTF
NA	NA	TRBV19	TRBJ1-1	TGTGCCAGTAGTATCGGCGGCTCTGAAGCTTTCTTT	CASSIGGSEAFF
NA	TRBD2	TRBV19	TRBJ2-1	TGTGCCAGTAGTATACTAGCGGGAGGGATCAATGAGCAGTTCTTC	CASSILAGGINEQFF
NA	NA	TRBV19	TRBJ2-7	TGTGCCAGTAGTACCGGGGCCATTTCCTACGAGCAGTACTTC	CASSTGAISYEQYF
NA	NA	TRBV11-2	TRBJ1-5	TGTGCCAGCAGCTTAGTGGGTAGCAATCAGCCCCAGCATTTT	CASSLVGSNQPQHF
NA	NA	TRBV9	TRBJ2-3	TGTGCCAGCAGCGTCGGGGGAGGTGATACGCAGTATTTT	CASSVGGGDTQYF